This T cell receptor beta chain was recovered during a study of Ad26.COV2.S vaccination and SARS-CoV-2 variants. The CDR3 contains 12 residues. Per the germline V gene, CDR1 is SNHLY and CDR2 is FYNNEI. About this clone itself: Its ends do not fully match the called genes, so a read error is possible.

Measured with immunoSEQ multiplex PCR; TCRdb has only the in-frame clones, and not every one. Of approximately 400,000 clones in the sample, about 90% were seen once. The chain couples TRBV2 to TRBJ1-1; D gene unclear. This receptor was taken from a human donor who had recovered from COVID-19. Source: peripheral blood, taken after recovery from COVID-19. CDR3 region: CASTESRGRAFF. The CDR3 DNA is TGTGCCAGCACTGAAAGTCGGGGTAGGGCTTTCTTT.